Presented here are 16 T cell receptor beta chains from one specimen sequenced in a study of identical twins. TCRdb reprocessed the 5' RACE reads via MiXCR and lists one record per CDR3 protein. The table includes around 280,000 distinct CDR3 sequences, about 8.1% detected once. This sample also appeared in a second study, on yellow fever vaccine responses in identical twins.

The sequenced sample consisted of memory (CD45RO+) T cells sorted from blood. The source of these receptors is a woman aged 18-30 years in good health.

The chain employs TRBV11-3 and TRBJ2-1; perhaps D is TRBD1 or TRBD2 (5 bases each). The germline V gene encodes CDR1 SGHNT and CDR2 YENEEA. V was shortened by 5 bases and J by 4 bases, with 12 bases between the two germline ends. The CDR3 runs 14 residues. The CDR3 coding sequence is TGTGCCAGCAGCCTCACGGGGCTGTACAATGAGCAGTTCTTC. Translating it yields CASSLTGLYNEQFF.

The chain is built from TRBV19 and TRBJ1-1; the D gene is possibly TRBD1 (5 bases). Germline V gene data show CDR1 as LNHDA and CDR2 as SQIVND (reference sequence). Trimming pared 2 bases from V and 0 bases from J, leaving 10 bases between. The CDR3 contains 15 residues. The CDR3 sequence is CASSIQGGVNTEAFF. The CDR3 coding sequence is TGTGCCAGTAGTATACAGGGAGGGGTGAACACTGAAGCTTTCTTT.

This clonotype was observed at least ten times. The chain combines TRBV5-6 with TRBJ2-2; TRBD1 aligns across 8 bases. The CDR3 contains 15 residues. CDR1 is SGHDT and CDR2 is YYEEEE in the germline V gene. The junction had 6 bases not matched to a gene; V was cut back by 2 bases and J by 6 bases. The DNA of the CDR3 is TGTGCCAGCAGCTTAGAGGACAGGGTTGCCGGGGAGCTGTTTTTT. Translation gives CASSLEDRVAGELFF.

A word on this clonotype: The junction departs from germline at one end; a sequencing error may be responsible. The chain carries TRBV2 and TRBJ2-3; 9 bases map to TRBD2. The CDR3 contains 16 residues. Germline CDR1 SNHLY, CDR2 FYNNEI. The CDR3 loop is CASSERASGTTDTQNF. The CDR3, as DNA: TGTGCCAGCAGTGAACGAGCTAGCGGGACCACAGATACGCAGAATTTT.

This chain joins TRBV29-1 and TRBJ2-7, with D possibly being TRBD1 or TRBD2 (5 bases each). V gave up 4 bases and J gave up 0 bases, with 10 bases separating them. The CDR3 runs 13 residues. Per germline, CDR1 SQVTM and CDR2 ANQGSEA. The DNA of the CDR3 is TGCAGCGTTGTAGGGACGGTCTCCTACGAGCAGTACTTC. Translation gives CSVVGTVSYEQYF.

The CDR3 sequence: CASIPSGPQSYEQYF. For the CDR3, the DNA is TGTGCCAGCATTCCTAGCGGCCCTCAGTCCTACGAGCAGTACTTC. The V and J genes are TRBV6-1 and TRBJ2-7, with 7 bases lining up with TRBD2. CDR3 length: 15 residues. After removal of 7 bases from V and 1 base from J, the junction contained 10 bases not matched to a gene. Germline CDR1 reads MNHNS; CDR2 reads SASEGT.

The rearrangement uses TRBV20-1 and TRBJ2-7; TRBD1 might be the D (6 bases). Germline V gene lookup returns CDR1 DFQATT and CDR2 SNEGSKA (reference sequence). Trimming left V 3 bases short and J 1 base short, with 13 bases between. The CDR3 is made up of 14 amino acids. The CDR3 region has the DNA TGCAGTGCTAGGAGACAGGATATATCCTACGAGCAGTACTTC. Its translation is CSARRQDISYEQYF.

This clonotype was detected only a few times. This rearrangement joins TRBV2 to TRBJ2-5; D gene ambiguous. CDR3 size: 10 residues. The V and J ends lost 7 bases and 5 bases respectively, with 5 bases between them. The germline V gene encodes CDR1 SNHLY and CDR2 FYNNEI. CDR3 in DNA: TGTGCCAGCACCCGGGAGACCCAGTACTTC. Translating it yields CASTRETQYF.

This clonotype appeared many times. The chain joins TRBV24-1 to TRBJ2-3; 7 nucleotides align to TRBD1. CDR3 length: 15 residues. CDR1 is KGHDR and CDR2 is SFDVKD in the germline V gene. V lost 0 bases to trimming and J lost 4 bases; unmatched junction nucleotides: 3. The CDR3 sequence: CATSDLTGEPDTQYF. The CDR3, as DNA: TGTGCCACCAGTGATTTGACAGGGGAACCAGATACGCAGTATTTT.

This clonotype was observed a few times. V and J are TRBV7-7 and TRBJ2-3, with no clear D. CDR1 is SSHAT, CDR2 FNYEAQ, per germline (reference sequence). This CDR3 is 13 amino acids long. Trimming pared 4 bases from V and 6 bases from J, leaving 11 bases between. The CDR3: CASSSPGHDTQYF. The DNA for the CDR3 is TGTGCCAGCAGCTCACCGGGCCACGATACGCAGTATTTT.

At least ten counts were recorded for this clonotype. This sequence joins TRBV7-9 and TRBJ2-7, with 10 bases that match TRBD2. CDR3 length equals 16 residues. CDR1 SEHNR and CDR2 FQNEAQ come from the germline V gene (reference sequence). J gave up 2 bases and V 5 bases, and 9 bases lay outside the gene matches. The CDR3 DNA reads TGTGCCAGCAGCCAATCAAGCGGGGGGGGCACCTACGAGCAGTACTTC. Translation gives CASSQSSGGGTYEQYF.

The chain recombines TRBV6-5 with TRBJ2-7; tentatively, D is TRBD2 (5 bases). V was pared by 5 bases and J by 2 bases, with 16 bases between. This CDR3 spans 15 amino acids. Looked up from germline, CDR1 is MNHEY and CDR2 is SVGAGI. The CDR3 DNA reads as TGTGCCAGCAGTACTCAGTCATGGGGAGCCTACGAGCAGTACGTC. Its protein product is CASSTQSWGAYEQYV.

There are many counts of this clonotype. The V and J genes are TRBV18 and TRBJ2-5; D is tentatively TRBD1 or TRBD2 (5 bases each). The CDR3 consists of 13 residues. Trimming left V 3 bases short and J 5 bases short, with 10 bases between. Germline-derived CDR1 and CDR2 are KGHSH and LQKENI. CDR3 DNA sequence: TGTGCCAGCTCACCGGGACCGGGGGAGACCCAGTACTTC. Translated: CASSPGPGETQYF.

The rearrangement joins TRBV19 to TRBJ1-3; a possible D gene is TRBD1 (6 bases). The germline V gene has CDR1 LNHDA and CDR2 SQIVND (reference sequence). This CDR3 comprises 14 residues. The V end lost 7 bases, the J end lost 0 bases, and 10 bases lay between the germline ends. The CDR3 loop is CASMGGASGNTIYF. CDR3 bases: TGTGCCAGTATGGGGGGCGCCTCTGGAAACACCATATATTTT. Combining the CDR3 with reference TRBV19 and TRBJ1-3 gives the whole variable domain DGGITQSPKYLFRKEGQNVTLSCEQNLNHDAMYWYRQDPGQGLRLIYYSQIVNDFQKGDIAEGYSVSREKKESFPLTVTSAQKNPTAFYLCASMGGASGNTIYFGEGSWLTVV.

This clonotype was seen a few times. The rearrangement uses TRBV28 and TRBJ1-1; tentatively, D is TRBD1 (6 bases). The length of the CDR3 is 13 residues. Germline CDR1 is MDHEN and CDR2 is SYDVKM. With 6 bases removed from V and 6 bases from J, the gap between germline ends came to 14 bases. In DNA form, the CDR3 reads TGTGCCAGCAGGTATGGACAGTCCGCTGAAGCTTTCTTT. Translation gives CASRYGQSAEAFF.

This clonotype was counted only a few times. The chain combines TRBV7-6 with TRBJ2-5; the match to TRBD2 covers 7 bases. Germline CDR1 reads SGHVS; CDR2 reads FNYEAQ. The CDR3 sequence is 15 residues long. Losses at the gene ends were 2 bases for V and 2 bases for J; bases not matched to a gene: 5. The CDR3 is CASSLSRTSQETQYF. The CDR3 nucleotides are TGTGCCAGCAGCTTAAGTCGGACTAGTCAAGAGACCCAGTACTTC. Supplemented by reference TRBV7-6 and TRBJ2-5, the full variable domain reads GAGVSQSPRYKVTKRGQDVALRCDPISGHVSLYWYRQALGQGPEFLTYFNYEAQQDKSGLPNDRFSAERPEGSISTLTIQRTEQRDSAMYRCASSLSRTSQETQYFGPGTRLLVL.